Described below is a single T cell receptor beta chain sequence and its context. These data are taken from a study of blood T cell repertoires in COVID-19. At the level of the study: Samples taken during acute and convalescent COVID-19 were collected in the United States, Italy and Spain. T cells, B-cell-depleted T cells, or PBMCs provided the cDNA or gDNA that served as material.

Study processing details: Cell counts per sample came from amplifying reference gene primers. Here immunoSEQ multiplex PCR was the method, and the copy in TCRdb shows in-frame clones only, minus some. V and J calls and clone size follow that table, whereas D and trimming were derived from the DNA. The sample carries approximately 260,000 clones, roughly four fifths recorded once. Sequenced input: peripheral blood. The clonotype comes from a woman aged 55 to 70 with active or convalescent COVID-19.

CDR3 DNA: TGTGCCAGCAGTGTGGGAGGAGAGGGGGAGCTGTTTTTT. Its translation is CASSVGGEGELFF. This sequence joins TRBV2 and TRBJ2-2; D possibly corresponds to TRBD2 (6 bases). CDR3 length equals 13 residues. V lost 4 bases and J lost 8, with 11 bases in between. Germline V CDR1 and CDR2: SNHLY, FYNNEI.